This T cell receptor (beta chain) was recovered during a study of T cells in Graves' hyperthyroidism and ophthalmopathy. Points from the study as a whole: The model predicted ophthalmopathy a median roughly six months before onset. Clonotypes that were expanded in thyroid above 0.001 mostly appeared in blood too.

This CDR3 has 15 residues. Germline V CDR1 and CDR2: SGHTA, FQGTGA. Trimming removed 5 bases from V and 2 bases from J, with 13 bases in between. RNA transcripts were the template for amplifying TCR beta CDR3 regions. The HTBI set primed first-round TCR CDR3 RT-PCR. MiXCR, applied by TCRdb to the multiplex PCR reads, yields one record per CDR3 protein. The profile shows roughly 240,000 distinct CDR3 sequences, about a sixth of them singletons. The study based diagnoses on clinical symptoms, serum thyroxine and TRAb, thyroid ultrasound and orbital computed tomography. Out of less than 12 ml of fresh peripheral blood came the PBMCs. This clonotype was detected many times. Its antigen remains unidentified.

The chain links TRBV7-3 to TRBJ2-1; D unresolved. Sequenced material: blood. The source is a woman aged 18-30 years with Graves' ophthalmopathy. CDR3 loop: CASSQTPITYNEQFF. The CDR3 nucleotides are TGTGCCAGCAGCCAGACACCAATCACCTACAATGAGCAGTTCTTC.